This TCR beta chain derives from a study of brain T cells in children with intractable seizures (dated by TCRdb to the early 2020s). About the study as a whole: A NanoString immunology panel was first used to screen resected brain tissue from around 55 pediatric epilepsy surgery cases for immune gene transcripts. Among the roughly 12 selected surgery cases, eight also had pre-surgery blood sequenced, leaving four with brain tissue only.

In the paper's terms, the time point label means: resected brain tissue, or blood drawn just prior to surgery. Surgery cases with the highest brain T cell transcript signatures were selected for TCR beta chain sequencing of brain tissue and, where available, blood. Before surgery, patients had received at least one anti-epileptic drug. TCR-sequenced patients were children with drug-resistant epilepsy due to tuberous sclerosis complex, focal cortical dysplasia, Rasmussen encephalitis or hemimegalencephaly. Blood was drawn right before the epilepsy surgery. Bulk genomic DNA was isolated from unsorted brain tissue and whole blood using the Monarch genomic DNA purification kit. The immunoSEQ assay was applied to genomic DNA to generate the TCR beta chain sequences. In the source study's methods: Any CDR3 sequence that did not begin with the conserved framework cysteine at position 104 was removed by hand. To get clonality, the normalized Shannon's Diversity Index was subtracted from one, giving values from 0 (maximal diversity) to 1 (oligoclonal). Chi-squared comparison-of-proportions tests were used to check whether the frequency of the same CDR3 differed between samples, for example brain versus blood. Public clonotypes were identified by searching immuneACCESS, and similarity to known antiviral clonotypes was assessed with the VDJdb browser. TCRdb took over this immuneACCESS table, retaining in-frame rearrangements with V and J assigned. Such tables are incomplete; in checked studies, under half of the missing clones stem from an unresolved V gene, and the remainder is unexplained. V and J calls and clone size are given by that table; D and trimming were obtained from the DNA. A total of 110,000 or so clones appear in this sample, 85% to 95% of them only once. 3.8% of the sample lies in the top ten.

Regarding this clone: This receptor's antigen is unknown. Base qualities are missing; no much larger clone stands one base away.

CDR3 length: 11 amino acids, cysteine to phenylalanine. Kept here is only the CDR3 DNA, which spans 33 bases and is read in frame from base 1. Deletion took 5 bases off V and 8 bases off J, with a span of 10 bases between the germline ends. Taken from the germline V gene (reference sequence), the CDR1 and CDR2 loops are DFQATT and SNEGSKA. Findings and caveats that apply to the study as a whole: The patients' HCMV serostatus was not known, and viral specificity was inferred solely from CDR3 sequence similarity. Because sequencing depth was different between pre-surgery and post-surgery blood, clones absent from the pre-surgery sample may reflect undersampling.

This receptor was identified in a boy under two years old with hemimegalencephaly and intractable seizures. Specimen: peripheral blood, collected at surgery. The chain is made from TRBV20-1 and TRBJ1-3; the D gene assignment is ambiguous. The CDR3 protein: CSAPLGDTIYF. The base sequence is TGCAGTGCTCCCCTAGGAGACACCATATATTTT.